What follows describes a single T cell receptor (beta chain). The data stem from a study of cytomegalovirus exposure and HLA in healthy donors. Researchers ran the PCR with 60 Vbeta and 13 Jbeta primers. TCRdb keeps only in-frame clones here, not all; method: immunoSEQ multiplex PCR. Of fewer than 120,000 clones in the sample, 79% were seen once. Germline CDR1 SQVTM, CDR2 ANQGSEA. The V end was cut by 2 bases, the J end by 8 bases, with 18 bases between. The CDR3 loop spans 14 amino acids. The rearrangement links TRBV29-1 to TRBJ1-2; D is perhaps TRBD1 (6 bases). This clonotype was obtained from a man aged 30 to 39 in good health and CMV-seropositive. The sample was PBMCs. The CDR3 coding sequence is TGCAGCGTTGAAATGAAAACAGGGTCGTACGGCTACACCTTC. Translation gives CSVEMKTGSYGYTF.